The 9 T cell receptor beta chains listed next were all sequenced from one sample in a study of PD-1 blockade in classical Hodgkin lymphoma. Sequencing was performed with immunoSEQ multiplex PCR; in TCRdb, only in-frame clones are kept and a portion is missing. The sample records 25,000 to 35,000 clones, roughly three quarters being singletons. Every single patient, without exception, relapsed after autologous stem cell transplantation, and brentuximab vedotin exposure varied. This specimen consisted of peripheral blood mononuclear cells (PBMCs), obtained before the second cycle of nivolumab. The receptors shown here come from a human donor with classical Hodgkin lymphoma.

The genes are TRBV29-1 and TRBJ2-3, with D uncertain. Germline V gene sequence: CDR1 SQVTM, CDR2 ANQGSEA. The CDR3 consists of 13 residues. Trimming cost V 4 bases and J 0 bases, with 8 bases left between them. The CDR3 loop is CSVAGASTDTQYF. DNA for the CDR3: TGCAGCGTTGCAGGAGCTAGCACAGATACGCAGTATTTT.

The chain carries TRBV19 and TRBJ2-5; the match to TRBD1 covers 9 bases. CDR1 is LNHDA, CDR2 SQIVND, per germline (reference sequence). Unmatched junction bases numbered 6, after V lost 5 bases and J lost 5 bases. The CDR3 spans 14 residues. The CDR3 DNA is TGTGCCAGTAGTCTCGGGACAGGGTTGGAGACCCAGTACTTC. This translates into CASSLGTGLETQYF.

V gene TRBV27 combines with J gene TRBJ2-7; 8 bases are shared with TRBD1. The CDR3 length is 15 residues. Germline V CDR1 and CDR2: MNHEY, SMNVEV (reference sequence). V shed 5 bases, J shed 2 bases, and the junction held 8 bases outside the gene matches. The CDR3 spells CASSPRQGITYEQYF. The CDR3 bases are TGTGCCAGCAGTCCGCGACAGGGGATCACCTACGAGCAGTACTTC.

This clone was seen repeatedly, ten times or more. The CDR3 sequence: CASSLPLGGNYGYTF. Written as DNA, the CDR3 is TGTGCCAGCAGTTTACCCTTGGGCGGGAACTATGGCTACACCTTC. The chain is built from TRBV28 and TRBJ1-2; D gene unclear. Trimming cost V 2 bases and J 2 bases, with 12 bases left between them. Germline assignment: CDR1 MDHEN and CDR2 SYDVKM. This CDR3 contains 15 residues.

The rearrangement uses TRBV19 and TRBJ1-2; tentative D call: TRBD1 (5 bases). V was shortened by 5 bases and J by 0 bases, with 13 bases between the two germline ends. Germline V CDR1 and CDR2: LNHDA, SQIVND (reference sequence). This CDR3 has 15 amino acids. The CDR3 DNA follows: TGTGCCAGTAGTTGGCTCGGGACGTCTAACTATGGCTACACCTTC. Translated, it gives CASSWLGTSNYGYTF. Full variable domain (remainder filled in from reference TRBV19 and TRBJ1-2): DGGITQSPKYLFRKEGQNVTLSCEQNLNHDAMYWYRQDPGQGLRLIYYSQIVNDFQKGDIAEGYSVSREKKESFPLTVTSAQKNPTAFYLCASSWLGTSNYGYTFGSGTRLTVV.

The chain uses TRBV19 and TRBJ1-3, with D unresolved. Trimming removed 6 bases from V and 2 bases from J, with 5 bases in between. The CDR3 has 12 residues. Germline V gene lookup returns CDR1 LNHDA and CDR2 SQIVND (reference sequence). CDR3 loop: CASSWTGNTIYF. For the CDR3, the DNA is TGTGCCAGTAGCTGGACTGGAAACACCATATATTTT.

The chain uses TRBV29-1 and TRBJ2-2; no definite D call. Trimming took off 4 bases at V and 1 base at J, with 4 bases between the two ends. CDR1 and CDR2 from the germline V gene are SQVTM and ANQGSEA. There are 12 residues in the CDR3. The chain's CDR3 is CSVGENTGELFF. As DNA, the CDR3 is TGCAGCGTTGGGGAGAACACCGGGGAGCTGTTTTTT.

The V call is TRBV7-2, the J call TRBJ1-1, with a weak D call TRBD1 (5 bases). Germline V gene lookup returns CDR1 SGHTA and CDR2 FQGNSA. The CDR3 runs 14 residues. Between the trimmed V and J ends, which lost 5 bases and 1 base, there was a span of 11 bases. The CDR3, as DNA: TGTGCCAGCAGCCCCCCCAGGGCGAACACTGAAGCTTTCTTT. Protein sequence: CASSPPRANTEAFF. Looking up the rest from reference TRBV7-2 and TRBJ1-1 gives the full variable domain: GAGVSQSPSNKVTEKGKDVELRCDPISGHTALYWYRQSLGQGLEFLIYFQGNSAPDKSGLPSDRFSAERTGGSVSTLTIQRTQQEDSAVYLCASSPPRANTEAFFGQGTRLTVV.

This chain links TRBV14 with TRBJ1-2, with 7 bases matching TRBD1. This CDR3 spans 15 amino acids. With 1 base clipped from V and 4 bases from J, the junction kept 6 bases outside the gene matches. Germline CDR1 is SGHDN and CDR2 is FVKESK. DNA of the CDR3: TGTGCCAGCAGCCAAGTCACAGGGGCGGTCTATGGCTACACCTTC. This codes for CASSQVTGAVYGYTF.